This T cell receptor beta chain originates from a study of response to subunit inactivated influenza vaccine. TCRdb redid the calling of the RT-PCR reads with MiXCR, one entry per CDR3 protein. The sample has about 780,000 distinct CDR3 sequences; about a fifth are singletons. CDR3 length equals 15 residues. The V and J ends lost 0 bases and 0 bases respectively, with 9 bases between them. Germline V gene sequence: CDR1 SGHNT, CDR2 YYREEE (reference sequence). Specimen: PBMCs from blood, collected roughly 5 days after vaccination. The rearrangement joins TRBV5-4 to TRBJ1-1; D ambiguous. This receptor was identified in a man aged 50 to 59 who received an inactivated influenza vaccine. The CDR3 here is CASSLAAHMNTEAFF. As DNA, the CDR3 is TGTGCCAGCAGCTTGGCCGCACACATGAACACTGAAGCTTTCTTT.